A single sample gave rise to the 2 T cell receptor beta chains below, sequenced in a study of T cell responses to AZD1222 COVID-19 vaccine. Measured with immunoSEQ multiplex PCR; TCRdb has only the in-frame clones, and not every one. The profile shows more than 90,000 clones, roughly 87% of them singletons. This material consisted of peripheral blood, taken on day 0 of AZD1222 vaccination. The receptors stem from an adult in good health.

The gene calls are TRBV27 and TRBJ1-6; D ambiguous. This CDR3 contains 15 residues. Looked up from germline, CDR1 is MNHEY and CDR2 is SMNVEV (reference sequence). Trimming took off 3 bases at V and 3 bases at J, with 9 bases between the two ends. CDR3 sequence: CASSLQAVYNSPLHF. CDR3 DNA sequence: TGTGCCAGCAGTTTGCAGGCTGTCTATAATTCACCCCTCCACTTT.

This sequence joins TRBV7-3 and TRBJ2-3; D unclear. V lost 0 bases and J lost 2, with 3 bases in between. The CDR3 spans 13 residues. CDR1 is SGHTA, CDR2 FQGTGA, per germline. The CDR3 here is CASSLTITDTQYF. The CDR3 nucleotides read TGTGCCAGCAGCTTAACGATCACAGATACGCAGTATTTT.